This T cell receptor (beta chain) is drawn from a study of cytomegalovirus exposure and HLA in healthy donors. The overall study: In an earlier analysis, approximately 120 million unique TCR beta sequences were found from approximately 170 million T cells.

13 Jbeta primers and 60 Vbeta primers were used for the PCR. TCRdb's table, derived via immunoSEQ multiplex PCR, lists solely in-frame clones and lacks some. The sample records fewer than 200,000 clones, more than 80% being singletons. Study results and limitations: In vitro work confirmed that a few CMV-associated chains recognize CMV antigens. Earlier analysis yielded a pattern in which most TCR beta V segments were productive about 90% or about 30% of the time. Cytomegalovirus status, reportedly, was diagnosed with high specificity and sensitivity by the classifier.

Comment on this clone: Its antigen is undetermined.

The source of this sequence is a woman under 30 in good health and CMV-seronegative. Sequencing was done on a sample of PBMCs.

The CDR3 DNA reads as TGTGCCAGCAGCTTAGTGTCTCGGGCTGAAGCTTTCTTT. Protein sequence: CASSLVSRAEAFF. V usage is TRBV7-2 and J usage is TRBJ1-1; D uncertain. Per germline, CDR1 SGHTA and CDR2 FQGNSA. Trimming pared 1 base from V and 6 bases from J, leaving 9 bases between. This CDR3 has 13 amino acids. The variable domain in full, completed from reference TRBV7-2 and TRBJ1-1, reads GAGVSQSPSNKVTEKGKDVELRCDPISGHTALYWYRQSLGQGLEFLIYFQGNSAPDKSGLPSDRFSAERTGGSVSTLTIQRTQQEDSAVYLCASSLVSRAEAFFGQGTRLTVV.